These 13 T cell receptor beta chains came from one sample sequenced in a study of T cell repertoires in cytomegalovirus infection. These receptors' antigens are unknown. TCRdb re-called the reads through MiXCR, storing one row per CDR3 protein. Of 830,000 or so distinct CDR3 sequences listed, about 31% were seen once; the top ten hold around 12%. Here the sequenced sample was cultured CD8+ T cells from PBMCs, taken from culture after CMV antigen stimulation. These receptors all come from a human donor in good health (CMV status not recorded). Some clones in this sample may be carry-over from other donors' samples.

This clonotype was seen more than once but under ten times. The chain recombines TRBV6-6 with TRBJ1-2; weak D call: TRBD1 (6 bases). The V end was cut by 7 bases, the J end by 2 bases, with 14 bases between. The CDR3 spans 14 residues. Germline assignment: CDR1 MNHNY and CDR2 SVGAGI (reference sequence). The CDR3 loop is CASNDLRGNYGYTF. In DNA form, the CDR3 reads TGTGCCAGCAACGACCTTAGGGGGAACTATGGCTACACCTTC.

The rearrangement joins TRBV5-6 to TRBJ1-1; tentative D call: TRBD1 (5 bases). The CDR3 length is 12 residues. V shed 3 bases and J shed 7 bases, with 10 bases lying between them. Germline V gene data show CDR1 as SGHDT and CDR2 as YYEEEE. CDR3: CASSWVTGEAFF. The DNA of the CDR3 is TGTGCCAGCAGCTGGGTCACAGGTGAAGCTTTCTTT.

With respect to this clonotype: At one of its ends the junction is not consistent with the germline gene, which may arise from a read error. The chain couples TRBV6-5 to TRBJ1-1, with 7 bases that match TRBD1. In germline, CDR1 is MNHEY, CDR2 SVGAGI. CDR3 length: 12 residues. The CDR3 is CTSSYRGTEAFF. The DNA of the CDR3 is TGTACCAGCAGCTACAGGGGCACTGAAGCTTTCTTT.

The chain employs TRBV6-2 or TRBV6-3 and TRBJ2-2; D is unclear. Per germline, CDR1 MNHEY and CDR2 SVGEGT. This CDR3 has 15 amino acids. V lost 6 bases to trimming and J lost 4 bases, with 15 bases between them. The CDR3 region is CASRPLETITGELFF. The DNA for the CDR3 is TGTGCCAGCAGACCCCTCGAAACGATCACCGGGGAGCTGTTTTTT.

The chain recombines TRBV27 with TRBJ1-1; possible D gene TRBD1, 6 bases. The CDR3 extends over 15 amino acids. From germline, CDR1 is MNHEY and CDR2 SMNVEV (reference sequence). Trimming took off 4 bases at V and 1 base at J, with 13 bases between the two ends. The CDR3 sequence is CASSSLQGGNTEAFF. The CDR3 DNA reads as TGTGCCAGCAGTTCTTTACAGGGTGGGAACACTGAAGCTTTCTTT.

This clonotype has a handful of counts. The gene calls are TRBV6-5 and TRBJ2-7; D remains ambiguous. The CDR3 has 13 amino acids. Germline V gene lookup returns CDR1 MNHEY and CDR2 SVGAGI. Trimming pared 2 bases from V and 6 bases from J, leaving 11 bases between. The CDR3 loop reads CASSYPGLGEQYF. The DNA for the CDR3 is TGTGCCAGCAGTTACCCCGGTTTGGGCGAGCAGTACTTC.

The chain employs TRBV7-9 and TRBJ1-3, with a weak D call TRBD1 (5 bases). Germline V gene lookup returns CDR1 SEHNR and CDR2 FQNEAQ (reference sequence). V lost 5 bases to trimming and J lost 2 bases, with 19 bases between them. The CDR3 sequence is 17 residues long. The CDR3 region is CASSPRDLSLAGNTIYF. The CDR3 coding sequence is TGTGCCAGCAGCCCCCGGGACCTCTCCTTAGCTGGAAACACCATATATTTT.

The genes are TRBV5-1 and TRBJ2-7, with D perhaps matching TRBD1 or TRBD2 (5 bases each). Germline V lookup: CDR1 SGHRS, CDR2 YFSETQ. V gave up 7 bases and J gave up 4 bases, with 12 bases separating them. The CDR3 is made up of 12 amino acids. This CDR3 is CASVGTEYEQYF. The CDR3 DNA sequence: TGCGCCAGCGTCGGGACCGAATACGAGCAGTACTTC.

As regards this clonotype: A read error may account for a junction end that differs from germline. The V gene is TRBV11-1, the J gene TRBJ2-3; maybe TRBD1 (6 bases). The CDR3 sequence is 17 residues long. The germline V gene encodes CDR1 SGHAT and CDR2 FQDESV (reference sequence). CDR3 bases: TGTGCCACCAGCCCTGTCAAATGGGACACGGAGACAGATACGCAGTATTTT. Amino acids: CATSPVKWDTETDTQYF.

The chain employs TRBV29-1 and TRBJ1-2, with 8 bases identical to TRBD1. The germline gives CDR1 SQVTM, CDR2 ANQGSEA. V dropped 6 bases and J dropped 6; count of bases not matched to a gene: 6. This CDR3 is 12 amino acids long. Here the CDR3 reads CSVMTGANGYTF. CDR3 in DNA: TGCAGCGTCATGACAGGGGCGAATGGCTACACCTTC.

V is TRBV20-1 and J is TRBJ2-1, with D unclear. The CDR3 has 13 residues. CDR1 and CDR2 from the germline V gene are DFQATT and SNEGSKA (reference sequence). The CDR3 nucleotides read TGCAGCCTTACTCCCTCCACCTACAATGAGCAGTTCTTC. The encoded protein is CSLTPSTYNEQFF.

The chain couples TRBV6-2 or TRBV6-3 to TRBJ1-2; maybe TRBD1 (6 bases). Germline V gene lookup returns CDR1 MNHEY and CDR2 SVGEGT. Trimming pared 6 bases from V and 4 bases from J, leaving 15 bases between. The CDR3 length is 14 residues. The CDR3 sequence: CASRRGGVGYGYTF. The CDR3 DNA is TGTGCCAGCAGACGGGGGGGCGTCGGCTATGGCTACACCTTC.

V gene TRBV12-3 or TRBV12-4 combines with J gene TRBJ1-1; D call uncertain. This CDR3 contains 10 residues. The V gene lost 8 bases and the J gene lost 9 bases, with 10 bases spanning the gap. CDR3 DNA sequence: TGTGCCAGCGGACCCTCCCAAGCTTTCTTT. Translation gives CASGPSQAFF.